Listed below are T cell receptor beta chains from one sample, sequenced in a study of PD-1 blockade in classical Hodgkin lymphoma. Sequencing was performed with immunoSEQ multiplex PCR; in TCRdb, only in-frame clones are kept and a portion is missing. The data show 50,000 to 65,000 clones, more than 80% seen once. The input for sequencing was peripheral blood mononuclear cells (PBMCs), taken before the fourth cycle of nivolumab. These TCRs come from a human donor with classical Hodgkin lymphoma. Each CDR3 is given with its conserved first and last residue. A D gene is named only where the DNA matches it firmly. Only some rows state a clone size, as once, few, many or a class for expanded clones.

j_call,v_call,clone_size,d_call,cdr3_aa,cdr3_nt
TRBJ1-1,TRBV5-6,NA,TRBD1,CASSSPDRGDTEAFF,TGTGCCAGCAGCTCGCCCGACAGGGGAGACACTGAAGCTTTCTTT
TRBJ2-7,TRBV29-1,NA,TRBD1,CSVGTVSSYEQYF,TGCAGCGTGGGGACAGTATCCTCCTACGAGCAGTACTTC
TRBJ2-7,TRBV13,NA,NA,CASSLPRGGNYEQYF,TGTGCCAGCAGCTTACCCAGGGGGGGAAACTACGAGCAGTACTTC
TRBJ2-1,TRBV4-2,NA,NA,CASSQGPGRFTYNEQFF,TGTGCCAGCAGCCAAGGCCCTGGGAGGTTCACCTACAATGAGCAGTTCTTC
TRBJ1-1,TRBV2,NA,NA,CASSGQQRVKNTEAFF,TGTGCCAGCAGTGGTCAGCAAAGGGTCAAGAACACTGAAGCTTTCTTT
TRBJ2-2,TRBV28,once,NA,CASSSPPPFAGELFF,TGTGCCAGCAGTTCCCCCCCACCTTTCGCCGGGGAGCTGTTTTTT
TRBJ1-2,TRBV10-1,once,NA,CASRAVTSHNYGYTF,TGCGCCAGCAGAGCGGTAACGTCCCATAACTATGGCTACACCTTC
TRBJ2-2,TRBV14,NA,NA,CASSPLRANTNTGELFF,TGTGCCAGCAGCCCCCTCCGAGCGAACACGAACACCGGGGAGCTGTTTTTT
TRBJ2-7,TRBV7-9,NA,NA,CASRKVGGGFDEQYF,TGTGCCAGCAGAAAAGTCGGGGGAGGCTTCGACGAGCAGTACTTC
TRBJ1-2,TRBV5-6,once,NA,CASSTLTGTYGYTF,TGTGCCAGCAGCACTCTGACAGGAACTTATGGCTACACCTTC
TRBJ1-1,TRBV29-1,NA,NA,CSVDPARGTEAFF,TGCAGCGTTGATCCTGCGCGGGGAACTGAAGCTTTCTTT
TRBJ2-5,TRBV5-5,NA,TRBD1,CASSLAGGDQETQYF,TGTGCCAGCAGCTTGGCAGGGGGAGACCAAGAGACCCAGTACTTC
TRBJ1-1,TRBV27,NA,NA,CASSSVFPASAEEAFF,TGTGCCAGCAGTTCAGTATTCCCCGCCAGCGCTGAAGAAGCTTTCTTT
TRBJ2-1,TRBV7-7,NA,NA,CASSLGHNHNNEQFF,TGTGCTAGCAGCTTAGGACACAATCATAACAATGAGCAGTTCTTC
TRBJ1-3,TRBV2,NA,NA,CASFTSGLGNTIYF,TGTGCCAGCTTCACGTCAGGTCTCGGAAACACCATATATTTT
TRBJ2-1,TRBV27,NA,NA,CASSLSQTYNEQFF,TGTGCCAGCAGTTTATCGCAGACCTACAATGAGCAGTTCTTC
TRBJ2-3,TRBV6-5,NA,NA,CASAPGDTDTQYF,TGTGCCAGCGCCCCGGGTGACACAGATACGCAGTATTTT
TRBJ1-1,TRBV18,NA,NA,CASSLVGQTEAFF,TGTGCCAGCTCACTGGTTGGACAGACTGAAGCTTTCTTT
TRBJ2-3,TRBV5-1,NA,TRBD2,CASSPGLAGADTQYF,TGCGCCAGCAGCCCGGGACTAGCGGGAGCAGATACGCAGTATTTT
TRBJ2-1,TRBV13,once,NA,CASSLGTPYNEQFF,TGTGCCAGCAGCTTAGGGACTCCTTACAATGAGCAGTTCTTC
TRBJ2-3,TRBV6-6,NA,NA,CASRPKFTDTQYF,TGTGCCAGCAGACCTAAATTCACAGATACGCAGTATTTT
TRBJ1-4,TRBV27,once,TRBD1,CASSSQDRGLNEKLFF,TGTGCCAGCAGCTCCCAGGACAGGGGGCTTAATGAAAAACTGTTTTTT
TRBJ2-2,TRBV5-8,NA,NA,CASSLGLANTGELFF,TGTGCCAGCAGCTTGGGCCTCGCGAACACCGGGGAGCTGTTTTTT
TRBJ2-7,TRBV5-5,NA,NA,CASSLTRTVHEQYF,TGTGCCAGCAGCCTCACCCGGACAGTACACGAGCAGTACTTC
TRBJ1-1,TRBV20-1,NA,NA,CSARGATEAFF,TGCAGTGCTAGAGGGGCCACTGAAGCTTTCTTT
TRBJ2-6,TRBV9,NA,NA,CASSVVGERVSGANVLTF,TGTGCCAGCAGCGTAGTGGGAGAAAGAGTCTCTGGGGCCAACGTCCTGACTTTC
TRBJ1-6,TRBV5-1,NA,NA,CASSNSGFDSPLHF,TGCGCCAGCAGCAACTCAGGGTTCGACTCACCCCTCCACTTT
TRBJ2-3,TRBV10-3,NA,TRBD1,CAISGQGRTDTQYF,TGTGCCATCAGTGGACAGGGGCGTACAGATACGCAGTATTTT
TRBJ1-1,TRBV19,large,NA,CASSLPGMNTEAFF,TGTGCCAGTAGTCTTCCAGGTATGAACACTGAAGCTTTCTTT
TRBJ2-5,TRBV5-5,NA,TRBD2,CASSRSGGYLETQYF,TGTGCCAGCAGCCGTAGCGGGGGGTATCTAGAGACCCAGTACTTC
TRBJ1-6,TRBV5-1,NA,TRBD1,CASSYTTGSMGSPLHF,TGCGCCAGCAGCTATACGACAGGGTCGATGGGTTCACCCCTCCACTTT
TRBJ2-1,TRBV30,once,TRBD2,CAGGTSGPNEQFF,TGTGCCGGCGGGACTAGCGGACCTAATGAGCAGTTCTTC
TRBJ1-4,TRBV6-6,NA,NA,CATGGGPNEKLFF,TGTGCCACAGGCGGGGGGCCGAATGAAAAACTGTTTTTT
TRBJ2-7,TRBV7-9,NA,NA,CASSLLPTYEQYF,TGTGCCAGCAGCTTACTACCTACCTACGAGCAGTACTTC
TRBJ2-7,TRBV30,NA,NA,CAWSITIPGHWGEQYF,TGTGCCTGGAGTATAACTATACCGGGACATTGGGGCGAGCAGTACTTC
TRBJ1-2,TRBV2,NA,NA,CASSEEGRLGYTF,TGTGCCAGCAGTGAAGAGGGAAGGTTGGGCTACACCTTC
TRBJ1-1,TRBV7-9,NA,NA,CASSLSPGPSPFF,TGTGCCAGCAGCTTATCCCCTGGCCCTTCTCCTTTCTTT
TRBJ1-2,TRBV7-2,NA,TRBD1,CASSSRQGGGGYTF,TGTGCCAGCAGCTCCCGGCAGGGGGGTGGGGGCTACACCTTC
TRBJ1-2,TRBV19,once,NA,CASGTYGYTF,TGTGCCAGTGGGACTTATGGCTACACCTTC
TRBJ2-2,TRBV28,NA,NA,CASSLDGGELFF,TGTGCCAGCAGTCTAGATGGCGGGGAGCTGTTTTTT
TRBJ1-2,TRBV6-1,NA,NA,CASTRLGANYGYTF,TGTGCCAGCACCCGATTAGGGGCTAACTATGGCTACACCTTC